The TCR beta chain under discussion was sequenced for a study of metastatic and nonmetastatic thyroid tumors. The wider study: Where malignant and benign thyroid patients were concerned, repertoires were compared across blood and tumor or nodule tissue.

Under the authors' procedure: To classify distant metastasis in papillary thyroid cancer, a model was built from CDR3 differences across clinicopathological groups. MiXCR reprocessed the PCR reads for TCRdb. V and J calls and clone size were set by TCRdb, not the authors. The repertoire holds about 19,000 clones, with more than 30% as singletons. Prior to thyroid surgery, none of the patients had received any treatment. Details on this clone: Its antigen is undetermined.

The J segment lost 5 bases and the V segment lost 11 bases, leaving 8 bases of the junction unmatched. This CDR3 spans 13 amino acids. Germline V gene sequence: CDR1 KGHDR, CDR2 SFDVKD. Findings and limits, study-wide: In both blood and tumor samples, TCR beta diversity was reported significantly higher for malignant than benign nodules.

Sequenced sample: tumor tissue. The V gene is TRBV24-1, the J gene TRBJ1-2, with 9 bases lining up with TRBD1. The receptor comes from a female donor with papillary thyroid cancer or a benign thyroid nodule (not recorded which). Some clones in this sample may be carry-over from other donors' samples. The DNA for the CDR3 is TGTGCCAAGGGGACAGGGAGAGGGTATGGCTACACCTTC. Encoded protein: CAKGTGRGYGYTF.